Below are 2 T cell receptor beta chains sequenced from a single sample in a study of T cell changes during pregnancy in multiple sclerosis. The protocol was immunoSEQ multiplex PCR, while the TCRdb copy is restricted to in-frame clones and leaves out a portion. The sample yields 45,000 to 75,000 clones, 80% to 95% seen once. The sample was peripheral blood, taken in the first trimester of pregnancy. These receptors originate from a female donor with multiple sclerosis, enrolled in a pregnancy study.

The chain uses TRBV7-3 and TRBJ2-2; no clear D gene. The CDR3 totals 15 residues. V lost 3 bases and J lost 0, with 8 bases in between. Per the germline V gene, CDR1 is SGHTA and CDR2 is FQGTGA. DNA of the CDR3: TGTGCCAGCAGCTTGAGTCATCCGAACACCGGGGAGCTGTTTTTT. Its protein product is CASSLSHPNTGELFF. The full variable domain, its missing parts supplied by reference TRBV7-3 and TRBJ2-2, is GAGVSQTPSNKVTEKGKYVELRCDPISGHTALYWYRQSLGQGPEFLIYFQGTGAADDSGLPNDRFFAVRPEGSVSTLKIQRTERGDSAVYLCASSLSHPNTGELFFGEGSRLTVL.

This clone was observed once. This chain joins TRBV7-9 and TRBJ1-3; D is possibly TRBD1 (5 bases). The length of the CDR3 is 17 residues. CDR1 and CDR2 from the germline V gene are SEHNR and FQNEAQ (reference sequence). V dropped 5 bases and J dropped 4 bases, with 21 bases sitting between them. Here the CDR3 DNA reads TGTGCCAGCAGCCGGCGCTGGGGTACAGGAGGGGGAAACACCATATATTTT. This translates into CASSRRWGTGGGNTIYF. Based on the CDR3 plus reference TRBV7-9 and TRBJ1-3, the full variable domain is DTGVSQNPRHKITKRGQNVTFRCDPISEHNRLYWYRQTLGQGPEFLTYFQNEAQLEKSRLLSDRFSAERPKGSFSTLEIQRTEQGDSAMYLCASSRRWGTGGGNTIYFGEGSWLTVV.